Below are 32 T cell receptor beta chains sequenced from a single sample in a study of blood T cell repertoires in COVID-19. Profiling relied on immunoSEQ multiplex PCR, and the TCRdb table lists in-frame clones only, not all of them. The data show under 300,000 clones, 84% seen once. The sample taken for sequencing was PBMCs or T cells enriched from blood (not recorded which). The receptors come from a man aged 50 to 59 who had recovered from COVID-19.

The V gene is TRBV27, the J gene TRBJ2-7; D might be TRBD1 (5 bases). This CDR3 is 15 amino acids long. V was pared by 3 bases and J by 2 bases, with 14 bases between. Germline CDR1 reads MNHEY; CDR2 reads SMNVEV (reference sequence). The CDR3 bases are TGTGCCAGCAGTTTGGGATGGGAAGGGGCCTACGAGCAGTACTTC. Translation: CASSLGWEGAYEQYF.

This chain connects TRBV20-1 to TRBJ2-7; D is possibly TRBD2 (5 bases). V was trimmed by 3 bases and J by 6 bases, leaving 12 bases between them. There are 12 residues in the CDR3. Germline-derived CDR1 and CDR2 are DFQATT and SNEGSKA (reference sequence). DNA of the CDR3: TGCAGTGCTAGTCATCCCACTAGCGAGCAGTACTTC. Protein: CSASHPTSEQYF.

This clone showed up just once. The rearrangement uses TRBV10-3 and TRBJ1-2; 7 nucleotides match TRBD1. V was pared by 5 bases and J by 3 bases, with 6 bases of the junction left unmatched. The CDR3 has 14 amino acids. Germline loops: CDR1 ENHRY, CDR2 SYGVKD. The CDR3 is CAISSDRKDYGYTF. Written as DNA, the CDR3 is TGTGCCATCAGTTCGGACAGGAAGGACTATGGCTACACCTTC.

The chain has TRBV11-2 and TRBJ1-1, with 7 bases fitting TRBD1. V gave up 2 bases and J gave up 1 base; unmatched junction bases: 1. The CDR3 loop spans 14 amino acids. Germline CDR1 reads SGHAT; CDR2 reads FQNNGV. The CDR3 loop is CASSLTGENTEAFF. CDR3 in DNA: TGTGCCAGCAGCTTAACAGGGGAGAACACTGAAGCTTTCTTT.

The genes are TRBV7-2 and TRBJ1-5; a possible D gene is TRBD1 (5 bases). Germline lookup yields CDR1 SGHTA and CDR2 FQGNSA. This CDR3 spans 16 amino acids. V lost 6 bases to trimming and J lost 6 bases, with 21 bases between them. CDR3 sequence: CASRSIGGVLGQPQHF. CDR3 coding DNA: TGTGCCAGCAGGTCTATTGGGGGGGTCTTAGGTCAGCCCCAGCATTTT.

The rearrangement links TRBV5-1 to TRBJ2-7; 7 nucleotides agree with TRBD1. The J segment lost 4 bases and the V segment lost 4 bases, leaving 8 bases of the junction unmatched. The CDR3 is 14 amino acids. CDR1 is SGHRS, CDR2 YFSETQ, per germline. The CDR3 region is CASSPGQVSYEQYF. DNA for the CDR3: TGCGCCAGCAGCCCCGGACAGGTTTCATACGAGCAGTACTTC.

V is TRBV7-6 and J is TRBJ2-3; 10 bases match TRBD2. The germline CDR1 and CDR2 sequences are SGHVS and FNYEAQ. The CDR3 extends over 16 amino acids. The junction had 6 bases not matched to a gene; V was cut back by 0 bases and J by 6 bases. The CDR3 DNA reads TGTGCCAGCAGCTTAGCAGCGGGGGGGGTCACGGATACGCAGTATTTT. Its translation is CASSLAAGGVTDTQYF.

V is TRBV20-1 and J is TRBJ1-1; perhaps TRBD1 as D (6 bases). The germline CDR1 and CDR2 sequences are DFQATT and SNEGSKA (reference sequence). V was trimmed by 3 bases and J by 6 bases, leaving 8 bases between them. This CDR3 comprises 11 residues. The CDR3 nucleotides read TGCAGTGCTAGCTACAGGGCTGAAGCTTTCTTT. Encoded protein: CSASYRAEAFF.

The CDR3 bases are TGTGCCAGTAGAACGACTAGCGGGAGTGGCGAGCAGTACTTC. The encoded protein is CASRTTSGSGEQYF. The chain recombines TRBV19 with TRBJ2-7; TRBD2 matches 12 bases. Germline CDR1 is LNHDA and CDR2 is SQIVND (reference sequence). CDR3 length: 14 amino acids. The V segment lost 6 bases and the J segment 6 bases; nucleotides outside the gene matches: 6.

The V call is TRBV4-1, the J call TRBJ1-5; D remains ambiguous. The CDR3 has 14 amino acids. From germline, CDR1 is MGHRA and CDR2 YSYEKL. Trimming pared 4 bases from V and 4 bases from J, leaving 11 bases between. CDR3 sequence reads: CASSPEGENQPQHF. Here the CDR3 DNA reads TGCGCCAGCAGCCCGGAGGGAGAAAATCAGCCCCAGCATTTT.

The rearrangement uses TRBV5-4 and TRBJ1-2; a possible D gene is TRBD1 (6 bases). This CDR3 contains 16 residues. Germline CDR1 reads SGHNT; CDR2 reads YYREEE (reference sequence). Trimming stripped 4 bases from V and 4 bases from J, with 20 bases between. The CDR3 spells CASSPAGGQRTYGYTF. Written as DNA, the CDR3 is TGTGCCAGCAGCCCCGCGGGGGGCCAGAGAACCTATGGCTACACCTTC. The full variable domain, completed using reference TRBV5-4 and TRBJ1-2, is ETGVTQSPTHLIKTRGQQVTLRCSSQSGHNTVSWYQQALGQGPQFIFQYYREEENGRGNFPPRFSGLQFPNYSSELNVNALELDDSALYLCASSPAGGQRTYGYTFGSGTRLTVV.

This clone has just a few counts. The rearrangement uses TRBV15 and TRBJ2-5, with 7 bases matching TRBD2. The CDR3 is 17 residues long. V trimming: 8 bases; J trimming: 4 bases; junction bases outside the gene matches: 19. Germline V gene data show CDR1 as LNHNV and CDR2 as YYDKDF (reference sequence). The CDR3 region is CATGTGLVGSGPETQYF. CDR3 bases: TGTGCCACCGGCACGGGCCTTGTTGGTAGCGGGCCAGAGACCCAGTACTTC.

V usage is TRBV10-3 and J usage is TRBJ1-2; 10 bases agree with TRBD1. CDR1 and CDR2 from the germline V gene are ENHRY and SYGVKD. This CDR3 region has 15 residues. The V and J ends lost 8 bases and 8 bases, in that order; junction bases with no gene match: 14. In DNA form, the CDR3 reads TGTGCCATCGGTACCCGACAGGGGGCTAGAGGAGGCTACACCTTC. This gives the protein CAIGTRQGARGGYTF.

The chain combines TRBV5-4 with TRBJ1-1; 7 bases line up with TRBD1. The germline V gene encodes CDR1 SGHNT and CDR2 YYREEE (reference sequence). Trimming at V came to 4 bases and at J to 2 bases, leaving 11 bases not matched to a gene. The length of the CDR3 is 16 residues. The CDR3 DNA sequence: TGTGCCAGCAGCACCCCGGGACAGACTACAAACACTGAAGCTTTCTTT. Its protein is CASSTPGQTTNTEAFF.

The rearrangement links TRBV9 to TRBJ2-7, with TRBD2 identical over 7 bases. The CDR3 extends over 14 amino acids. V lost 3 bases and J lost 0; bases outside the gene matches: 3. The V gene's germline CDR1 is SGDLS and CDR2 YYNGEE. This CDR3 reads CASSGRTSSYEQYF. The DNA of the CDR3 is TGTGCCAGCAGCGGCCGGACTAGCTCCTACGAGCAGTACTTC.

This clone was found once. The chain joins TRBV5-6 to TRBJ1-2; 8 bases map to TRBD1. Germline trimming cut 1 base from V and 8 bases from J; bases unmatched to any gene: 4. CDR1 is SGHDT and CDR2 is YYEEEE in the germline V gene. CDR3 length equals 13 residues. The chain's CDR3 is CASSLIQGVGYTF. CDR3 DNA: TGTGCCAGCAGCTTGATACAGGGGGTAGGCTACACCTTC.

V usage is TRBV11-3 and J usage is TRBJ1-3; D perhaps matches TRBD1 (6 bases). Germline values: CDR1 SGHNT, CDR2 YENEEA. This CDR3 has 16 amino acids. Trimming removed 5 bases from V and 2 bases from J, with 16 bases in between. CDR3 bases: TGTGCCAGCAGCGGGGGACATCTCTTCCCTGGAAACACCATATATTTT. It encodes CASSGGHLFPGNTIYF.

J is TRBJ1-1 and V is TRBV11-2; TRBD1 might be the D (6 bases). The CDR3 totals 15 residues. V shed 0 bases and J shed 1 base, with 9 bases lying between them. CDR1 and CDR2 (germline): SGHAT, FQNNGV. CDR3 in amino acids: CASSLELGGNTEAFF. CDR3 sequence (DNA): TGTGCCAGCAGCTTAGAGTTAGGGGGGAACACTGAAGCTTTCTTT.

The chain employs TRBV7-3 and TRBJ2-7; 9 positions match TRBD1. The CDR3 is 15 amino acids. The V gene's germline CDR1 is SGHTA and CDR2 FQGTGA. After removal of 1 base from V and 1 base from J, the junction contained 2 bases not matched to a gene. CDR3 residues: CASSLKGQGSYEQYF. The CDR3 DNA is TGTGCCAGCAGCTTAAAGGGACAGGGTTCCTACGAGCAGTACTTC.

V usage is TRBV19 and J usage is TRBJ1-2; 7 nucleotides align to TRBD1. Germline loops: CDR1 LNHDA, CDR2 SQIVND (reference sequence). CDR3 size: 15 residues. V lost 7 bases, J lost 0 bases, and 8 bases stayed unmatched. In nucleotides, the CDR3 is TGTGCCAGTACCCCTGGGCAGGGGGCTAACTATGGCTACACCTTC. Protein sequence: CASTPGQGANYGYTF.

In this sample, this clone turned up many times. The chain joins TRBV12-3 or TRBV12-4 to TRBJ2-7, with D perhaps matching TRBD2 (5 bases). CDR3 size: 12 residues. Between the trimmed V and J ends, which lost 2 bases and 10 bases, there was a span of 12 bases. The CDR3 is CASSLNVANQYF. CDR3 DNA: TGTGCCAGCAGTTTAAATGTAGCGAATCAGTACTTC.

The V and J genes are TRBV3-1 (or the pseudogene TRBV3-2) and TRBJ1-5, with TRBD1 as a possible D gene (5 bases). The V end was cut by 1 base, the J end by 5 bases, with 9 bases between. The length of the CDR3 is 14 residues. CDR1 LGHDT and CDR2 YNNKEL come from the germline V gene (reference sequence). CDR3 in amino acids: CASSQVPGDQPQHF. The DNA for the CDR3 is TGTGCCAGCAGCCAAGTCCCGGGGGATCAGCCCCAGCATTTT.

The chain combines TRBV13 with TRBJ2-1; 7 bases agree with TRBD2. The germline V gene encodes CDR1 PRHDT and CDR2 FYEKMQ (reference sequence). CDR3 length: 15 residues. V lost 5 bases to trimming and J lost 6 bases; unmatched junction nucleotides: 10. The CDR3 nucleotides read TGTGCCAGCAGCCCCTCGGCGGGAGAGGTCAATGAGCAGTTCTTC. Translation gives CASSPSAGEVNEQFF.

The CDR3 sequence: CASSQINSNQPQHF. The CDR3 DNA sequence: TGTGCCAGCAGTCAAATCAATAGCAATCAGCCCCAGCATTTT. J is TRBJ1-5 and V is TRBV7-2; D gene uncertain. With 6 bases removed from V and 0 bases from J, the gap between germline ends came to 9 bases. Germline CDR1 SGHTA, CDR2 FQGNSA. CDR3 length equals 14 residues.

V gene TRBV7-2 combines with J gene TRBJ1-3; no clear D gene. CDR3 size: 13 residues. CDR1 is SGHTA and CDR2 is FQGNSA in the germline V gene. V shed 1 base and J shed 4 bases, with 5 bases lying between them. The CDR3 spells CASSLDTGNTIYF. The CDR3 nucleotides are TGTGCCAGCAGCTTAGACACAGGAAACACCATATATTTT.

This clone has a handful of counts. The J gene is TRBJ1-5, the V gene TRBV18; unclear D gene. This CDR3 is 15 amino acids long. Trimming removed 1 base from V and 7 bases from J, with 14 bases in between. From germline, CDR1 is KGHSH and CDR2 LQKENI. CDR3 DNA sequence: TGTGCCAGCTCACCACAAGTCGCAGGAGGCCAGCCCCAGCATTTT. As protein: CASSPQVAGGQPQHF.

The chain employs TRBV7-2 and TRBJ2-3; D remains unclear. The CDR3 runs to 11 residues. Germline CDR1 is SGHTA and CDR2 is FQGNSA. V lost 5 bases and J 8 bases, leaving 8 bases between the germline ends. The DNA for the CDR3 is TGTGCCAGCAGCCCATTAGCTACGCAGTATTTT. Translated: CASSPLATQYF.

The chain employs TRBV4-1 and TRBJ1-2; 8 nucleotides line up with TRBD1. Germline-derived CDR1 and CDR2 are MGHRA and YSYEKL. J gave up 8 bases and V 4 bases, and 6 bases lay outside the gene matches. The CDR3 sequence is 13 residues long. The CDR3 DNA is TGCGCCAGCAGCCCCTTGGGACAGGAGGGCTACACCTTC. Translating gives CASSPLGQEGYTF.

The chain uses TRBV5-4 and TRBJ1-3, with D tentatively TRBD1 (5 bases). Deletions cut 3 bases from V and 4 bases from J, with 14 bases between. CDR1 is SGHNT, CDR2 YYREEE, per germline (reference sequence). The CDR3 has 15 amino acids. CDR3 sequence reads: CASSWGTASGNTIYF. The CDR3 nucleotides read TGTGCCAGCAGCTGGGGGACTGCGTCCGGAAACACCATATATTTT.

This rearrangement joins TRBV20-1 to TRBJ2-5, with TRBD2 matching 10 bases. The CDR3 is 14 residues long. In germline, CDR1 is DFQATT, CDR2 SNEGSKA (reference sequence). J was trimmed by 5 bases and V by 3 bases; bases with no gene match: 6. CDR3 protein: CSASKTSGRETQYF. The CDR3 DNA sequence: TGCAGTGCTAGTAAGACTAGCGGGCGGGAGACCCAGTACTTC.

The chain combines TRBV7-9 with TRBJ1-3; perhaps TRBD1 as D (5 bases). The CDR3 covers 14 residues. Trimming removed 4 bases at V and 0 bases at J, with 7 bases between. The V gene's germline CDR1 is SEHNR and CDR2 FQNEAQ (reference sequence). The CDR3 region has the DNA TGTGCCAGCAGCTCGACAGCCTCTGGAAACACCATATATTTT. This gives the protein CASSSTASGNTIYF.

The chain recombines TRBV2 with TRBJ2-1, with D maybe TRBD2 (5 bases). Germline V CDR1 and CDR2: SNHLY, FYNNEI. Trimming removed 8 bases at V and 10 bases at J, with 15 bases between. The CDR3 is made up of 12 amino acids. CDR3 sequence: CASEGSAREQFF. CDR3 coding DNA: TGTGCCAGCGAGGGCAGCGCCAGGGAGCAGTTCTTC.